These T cell receptor beta chains were read from a single sample in a study of technical replicates of blood from a handful of donors. TCRdb keeps only in-frame clones here, not all; method: immunoSEQ multiplex PCR. The data hold under 70,000 clones, with roughly 86% observed a single time. Sample: PBMCs. The receptors were sampled from a human donor in good health. Some clones in this sample may be carry-over from other donors' samples. Each CDR3 is given without its conserved first and last residue.

cdr3_aa,j_call,v_call
ASSLDMNTEAF,TRBJ1-1,TRBV5-1
ASSGRQGAGNEQF,TRBJ2-1,TRBV7-2
AWSLGTGGQPQH,TRBJ1-5,TRBV30
ASRGGPQRDTGELF,TRBJ2-2,TRBV2
ASSLDRGLPYEQY,TRBJ2-7,TRBV5-1
ASSLVGGMNTEAF,TRBJ1-1,TRBV7-8
ASHERGKADQPQH,TRBJ1-5,TRBV19
AWSPDNNQPQH,TRBJ1-5,TRBV30
ASSLRGWTPEAF,TRBJ1-1,TRBV6-5
AIGTGGVGYT,TRBJ1-2,TRBV10-3
ASRTGTGGLGQY,TRBJ2-5,TRBV2
ASGLDSYNSPLH,TRBJ1-6,TRBV12-5
ASSPGGQEARYGYT,TRBJ1-2,TRBV5-1
ASSYYKAQYNYGYT,TRBJ1-2,TRBV6-5
ASRPRSSSYNEQF,TRBJ2-1,TRBV7-2
ASSVAGQKNEKLF,TRBJ1-4,TRBV9
ASSQDVNQPQH,TRBJ1-5,TRBV4-1
ASSQDSPRPGQSPLH,TRBJ1-6,TRBV4-2
ASSLGNEQY,TRBJ2-7,TRBV7-9
ASAPTSHNEQF,TRBJ2-1,TRBV2
ASSLARVGRETQY,TRBJ2-5,TRBV7-8
AISVGQGANTEAF,TRBJ1-1,TRBV10-3
ANQDRTSGSRDTQY,TRBJ2-3,TRBV13
ASSSSSGGFDETQY,TRBJ2-5,TRBV7-2
ASSIGQGADYGYT,TRBJ1-2,TRBV19
ASSLGQFTPLH,TRBJ1-6,TRBV7-2
ASSQAPQGDNSPLH,TRBJ1-6,TRBV4-2
APLQGPTYEQY,TRBJ2-7,TRBV21-1
ASSYSTSSHEQY,TRBJ2-7,TRBV6-5
ASRETTGRETQY,TRBJ2-5,TRBV27
ASSYSTSGPTDTQY,TRBJ2-3,TRBV6-6
SVEDDRALGQY,TRBJ2-7,TRBV29-1
ASSLYRGVDYGYT,TRBJ1-2,TRBV6-5
ASSSYSSGANVLT,TRBJ2-6,TRBV5-1
ASSLDSWNEKLF,TRBJ1-4,TRBV7-6
ASSAIAGGSRA,TRBJ1-2,TRBV6-1
ASSLSGRNARKGNTIY,TRBJ1-3,TRBV4-2
ASRNRGEAF,TRBJ1-1,TRBV6-5
AWSVRFGEQY,TRBJ2-7,TRBV30
ASSQGEYTYEQY,TRBJ2-7,TRBV4-1
ASRPGQGSNTEAF,TRBJ1-1,TRBV25-1
ASSQGSNEQF,TRBJ2-1,TRBV5-6
ASRLESSSYGYT,TRBJ1-2,TRBV6-5
ASLRQGPSYEQY,TRBJ2-7,TRBV6-6
ASSLVGRLDT,TRBJ1-2,TRBV7-2
SAGGEAF,TRBJ1-1,TRBV20-1
ASTTGQSYEQY,TRBJ2-7,TRBV28
ASSQGSRAGGEQY,TRBJ2-7,TRBV4-1
APQGDTQY,TRBJ2-3,TRBV6-4
AGRQGSTYEQY,TRBJ2-7,TRBV19
SVEVLSGGANYNEQF,TRBJ2-1,TRBV29-1